This T cell receptor beta chain was sequenced during a study of molecular identifiers for immune sequencing clone quantification. Naive CD8 library inputs spanned roughly 17,000 to 1,000,000 sorted cells and 10%, 30% or 50% RNA. TCRdb reanalysed the PCR reads using MiXCR and keeps one entry per CDR3 protein. The table includes about 320,000 distinct CDR3 sequences, over 20% detected once. The CDR3 is made up of 13 amino acids. V was clipped by 3 bases and J by 6 bases; unmatched bases: 4. Germline CDR1 and CDR2: GTSNPN and SVGIG (reference sequence). Notes on the study in general: Whereas clones above 20 RNA copies held under 1% of naive-cell molecules, they held over 97% of effector molecules. Molecules of identical TCR sharing a barcode could underestimate highly expanded clone sizes.

This clonotype was found a few times. Antigen specificity is unknown. The chain carries TRBV30 and TRBJ1-5; 8 bases agree with TRBD1. This receptor was obtained from a human donor in good health. Some libraries in this study had Jurkat cell RNA spiked in. Material for sequencing was naive CD8+ T cells from blood, with Jurkat cell RNA spiked in. Stated subset: FACS-sorted CD8+CD4-CCR7+CD45RA+ naive T cells. In DNA form, the CDR3 reads TGTGCCTGGAGCGGACAGGGCACTCAGCCCCAGCATTTT. Translating gives CAWSGQGTQPQHF.